The clone carrying this T cell receptor (beta chain) came up once. At one of its ends the junction is not consistent with the germline gene, which may arise from a read error. This entry is derived from a study of blood T cell repertoires in COVID-19. Germline V gene data show CDR1 as SEHNR and CDR2 as FQNEAQ (reference sequence). The CDR3 has 15 amino acids. Assay: immunoSEQ multiplex PCR; the TCRdb copy retains only in-frame clones and omits some. The table shows tens of thousands of clones, with over 75% occurring only once. The chain couples TRBV7-9 to TRBJ1-2; 9 bases match TRBD1. This receptor was identified in a man in his 70s with active COVID-19. The sequencing input was peripheral blood. As DNA, the CDR3 is TGTGCCAGCAGCACCCGGACAGGGGTGGGCTATGGCCACACCTTC. Encoded protein: CASSTRTGVGYGHTF. Using reference TRBV7-9 and TRBJ1-2 for the parts outside the CDR3, the full variable domain is DTGVSQNPRHKITKRGQNVTFRCDPISEHNRLYWYRQTLGQGPEFLTYFQNEAQLEKSRLLSDRFSAERPKGSFSTLEIQRTEQGDSAMYLCASSTRTGVGYGHTFGSGTRLTVV.